The rows below give T cell receptor beta chains drawn from one sample of a study of vaccination and CD4 T cells after COVID-19. Using its own MiXCR run on the PCR reads, TCRdb lists one record per CDR3 protein. The table has 20,000 or so distinct CDR3 sequences, around 40% seen once. Which antigens these TCRs recognize remains unknown. The sample in question was CD4+ T cells from blood, cultured in vitro, obtained before SARS-CoV-2 vaccination. The receptors shown here come from a human donor who had recovered from COVID-19. The CDR3 runs from the conserved cysteine through the conserved F or W. Fields, in order: clone size, J gene, D gene, V gene, CDR3 protein, CDR3 DNA. A D gene is named only where the DNA matches it firmly. Size values are once, few and many counts, or a class for expanded clones, and some rows have none.

clone_size: few; j_call: TRBJ2-7; d_call: -; v_call: TRBV21-1; cdr3_aa: CANFPGHGPYEQYF; cdr3_nt: TGTGCCAACTTCCCAGGACACGGACCCTACGAGCAGTACTTC
clone_size: -; j_call: TRBJ2-7; d_call: -; v_call: TRBV20-1; cdr3_aa: CSASGSFGATIYEQYF; cdr3_nt: TGCAGTGCTAGTGGTTCTTTCGGGGCGACAATCTACGAGCAGTACTTC
clone_size: -; j_call: TRBJ1-5; d_call: TRBD1; v_call: TRBV20-1; cdr3_aa: CSAQSLDGTGGFQPQHF; cdr3_nt: TGCAGTGCTCAGTCCCTAGACGGGACAGGGGGTTTTCAGCCCCAGCATTTT
clone_size: -; j_call: TRBJ2-5; d_call: -; v_call: TRBV10-3; cdr3_aa: CAISERRGQPLQETQYF; cdr3_nt: TGTGCCATCAGTGAACGCCGCGGGCAGCCCCTCCAAGAGACCCAGTACTTC
clone_size: -; j_call: TRBJ1-1; d_call: TRBD1; v_call: TRBV6-1; cdr3_aa: CASSRQGTNTEAFF; cdr3_nt: TGTGCCAGCAGTAGACAGGGGACGAACACTGAAGCTTTCTTT
clone_size: -; j_call: TRBJ1-1; d_call: TRBD1; v_call: TRBV11-2; cdr3_aa: CASSLVVGRGSTEAFF; cdr3_nt: TGTGCCAGCAGCTTAGTGGTGGGCAGGGGGAGTACTGAAGCTTTCTTT
clone_size: -; j_call: TRBJ2-5; d_call: -; v_call: TRBV7-9; cdr3_aa: CASSLNVETQYF; cdr3_nt: TGTGCCAGCAGCCTAAATGTGGAGACCCAGTACTTC
clone_size: -; j_call: TRBJ2-1; d_call: TRBD2; v_call: TRBV6-2/TRBV6-3; cdr3_aa: CASRGTSGGWVYNEQFF; cdr3_nt: TGTGCCAGCAGGGGGACTAGCGGGGGATGGGTGTACAATGAGCAGTTCTTC
clone_size: -; j_call: TRBJ2-1; d_call: TRBD2; v_call: TRBV5-4; cdr3_aa: CASSPEGTSTYYNEQFF; cdr3_nt: TGTGCCAGCAGCCCGGAGGGGACTAGCACTTACTACAATGAGCAGTTCTTC
clone_size: -; j_call: TRBJ2-6; d_call: TRBD1; v_call: TRBV15; cdr3_aa: CATSREGGAFPGANVLTF; cdr3_nt: TGTGCCACCAGCAGAGAAGGGGGCGCCTTCCCTGGGGCCAACGTCCTGACTTTC
clone_size: few; j_call: TRBJ1-2; d_call: TRBD1; v_call: TRBV7-2; cdr3_aa: CASSRGARGYGYTF; cdr3_nt: TGTGCCAGCAGCCGTGGAGCCAGGGGGTATGGCTACACCTTC
clone_size: few; j_call: TRBJ2-3; d_call: -; v_call: TRBV27; cdr3_aa: CASKASGTDTQYF; cdr3_nt: TGTGCCAGCAAGGCGAGCGGAACAGATACGCAGTATTTT
clone_size: -; j_call: TRBJ2-3; d_call: TRBD2; v_call: TRBV5-1; cdr3_aa: CASSWQTSGTDTQYF; cdr3_nt: TGCGCCAGCAGCTGGCAGACTAGCGGCACAGATACGCAGTATTTT
clone_size: -; j_call: TRBJ2-1; d_call: TRBD2; v_call: TRBV5-4; cdr3_aa: CASSPTGTRMYNEQFF; cdr3_nt: TGTGCCAGCAGCCCTACCGGGACTAGGATGTACAATGAGCAGTTCTTC
clone_size: -; j_call: TRBJ2-3; d_call: -; v_call: TRBV7-2; cdr3_aa: CASSPSPRGDTQYF; cdr3_nt: TGTGCCAGCAGCCCATCCCCCAGGGGAGATACGCAGTATTTT
clone_size: -; j_call: TRBJ2-7; d_call: TRBD2; v_call: TRBV2; cdr3_aa: CASLTGTSGNRQYF; cdr3_nt: TGTGCCAGCCTAACCGGGACTAGCGGGAACCGGCAGTACTTC
clone_size: -; j_call: TRBJ1-5; d_call: -; v_call: TRBV15; cdr3_aa: CATSGGPPNSNQPQHF; cdr3_nt: TGTGCCACCAGCGGGGGCCCTCCTAATAGCAATCAGCCCCAGCATTTT
clone_size: -; j_call: TRBJ1-6; d_call: TRBD1; v_call: TRBV7-8; cdr3_aa: CASSYSGTGEAPLHF; cdr3_nt: TGTGCCAGCAGCTACTCGGGGACAGGGGAGGCACCCCTCCACTTT
clone_size: once; j_call: TRBJ1-1; d_call: TRBD1; v_call: TRBV7-9; cdr3_aa: CASSFRTGGNPNTEAFF; cdr3_nt: TGTGCCAGCAGCTTTAGGACAGGCGGCAATCCGAACACTGAAGCTTTCTTT
clone_size: -; j_call: TRBJ2-3; d_call: TRBD2; v_call: TRBV7-3; cdr3_aa: CASSNPLIAGGTDTQYF; cdr3_nt: TGTGCCAGCAGCAACCCCTTGATAGCGGGTGGCACAGATACGCAGTATTTT
clone_size: -; j_call: TRBJ2-7; d_call: -; v_call: TRBV5-1; cdr3_aa: CASSLSAGTLSYEQYF; cdr3_nt: TGCGCCAGCAGCTTATCAGCCGGGACCCTCTCCTACGAGCAGTACTTC
clone_size: -; j_call: TRBJ1-2; d_call: TRBD1; v_call: TRBV5-1; cdr3_aa: CASSLVPGQGRGGYTF; cdr3_nt: TGCGCCAGCAGCTTGGTTCCCGGACAGGGTAGGGGTGGCTACACCTTC
clone_size: medium-sized; j_call: TRBJ1-2; d_call: -; v_call: TRBV12-3/TRBV12-4; cdr3_aa: CASSFTGREDGYTF; cdr3_nt: TGTGCCAGCAGTTTCACCGGCAGGGAGGATGGCTACACCTTC
clone_size: -; j_call: TRBJ2-7; d_call: TRBD2; v_call: TRBV12-3/TRBV12-4; cdr3_aa: CASSFVDSGSYEQYF; cdr3_nt: TGTGCCAGCAGTTTTGTGGATAGCGGGAGTTACGAGCAGTACTTC
clone_size: -; j_call: TRBJ1-2; d_call: -; v_call: TRBV20-1; cdr3_aa: CSASRQPYGYTF; cdr3_nt: TGCAGTGCTAGTAGGCAGCCTTATGGCTACACCTTC
clone_size: few; j_call: TRBJ2-2; d_call: -; v_call: TRBV5-4; cdr3_aa: CASSWTGELFF; cdr3_nt: TGTGCCAGCAGCTGGACCGGGGAGCTGTTTTTT
clone_size: -; j_call: TRBJ1-6; d_call: -; v_call: TRBV28; cdr3_aa: CASRGTVDNSPLHF; cdr3_nt: TGTGCCAGCAGGGGGACGGTCGATAATTCACCCCTCCACTTT
clone_size: few; j_call: TRBJ1-6; d_call: -; v_call: TRBV6-5; cdr3_aa: CASSSAGNSPLHF; cdr3_nt: TGTGCCAGCAGTTCCGCGGGTAATTCACCCCTCCACTTT
clone_size: -; j_call: TRBJ1-2; d_call: TRBD1; v_call: TRBV12-3/TRBV12-4; cdr3_aa: CASRSGTGGARLGGYTF; cdr3_nt: TGTGCCAGCAGGTCCGGGACAGGGGGCGCCCGTTTGGGGGGCTACACCTTC
clone_size: -; j_call: TRBJ2-2; d_call: TRBD2; v_call: TRBV7-3; cdr3_aa: CASSLWAGGNTGELFF; cdr3_nt: TGTGCCAGCAGCTTATGGGCGGGAGGAAACACCGGGGAGCTGTTTTTT
clone_size: few; j_call: TRBJ1-1; d_call: TRBD1; v_call: TRBV19; cdr3_aa: CASSTPGTGRAFF; cdr3_nt: TGTGCCAGTAGTACTCCCGGGACAGGGCGAGCTTTCTTT
clone_size: once; j_call: TRBJ1-1; d_call: -; v_call: TRBV28; cdr3_aa: CASPPAGGWGVNTEAFF; cdr3_nt: TGTGCCAGCCCACCCGCGGGGGGTTGGGGGGTAAACACTGAAGCTTTCTTT
clone_size: -; j_call: TRBJ2-3; d_call: -; v_call: TRBV7-2; cdr3_aa: CASSPIKSWGDTQYF; cdr3_nt: TGTGCCAGCAGCCCGATCAAAAGTTGGGGGGATACGCAGTATTTT
clone_size: few; j_call: TRBJ1-5; d_call: -; v_call: TRBV7-3; cdr3_aa: CASSLRVPQHF; cdr3_nt: TGTGCCAGCAGCTTACGGGTACCCCAGCATTTT
clone_size: -; j_call: TRBJ1-2; d_call: TRBD1; v_call: TRBV7-9; cdr3_aa: CASSGTGFYGYTF; cdr3_nt: TGTGCCAGCAGCGGGACAGGGTTCTATGGCTACACCTTC
clone_size: -; j_call: TRBJ2-5; d_call: -; v_call: TRBV7-6; cdr3_aa: CASSLRTGETQYF; cdr3_nt: TGTGCCAGCAGCTTACGGACTGGAGAGACCCAGTACTTC
clone_size: -; j_call: TRBJ1-6; d_call: -; v_call: TRBV20-1; cdr3_aa: CSARVGVVGRAYNSPLHF; cdr3_nt: TGCAGTGCTAGAGTCGGGGTCGTTGGTAGGGCCTATAATTCACCCCTCCACTTT
clone_size: -; j_call: TRBJ1-5; d_call: -; v_call: TRBV7-2; cdr3_aa: CASSLGVNQPQHF; cdr3_nt: TGTGCCAGCAGCTTAGGAGTCAATCAGCCCCAGCATTTT
clone_size: -; j_call: TRBJ2-3; d_call: -; v_call: TRBV11-2; cdr3_aa: CASSLAFSGEQYF; cdr3_nt: TGTGCCAGCAGCTTGGCATTTTCGGGAGAGCAGTATTTT
clone_size: -; j_call: TRBJ1-5; d_call: -; v_call: TRBV19; cdr3_aa: CASSIDSSNQPQHF; cdr3_nt: TGTGCCAGTAGTATCGACAGTAGCAATCAGCCCCAGCATTTT
clone_size: -; j_call: TRBJ1-1; d_call: -; v_call: TRBV7-9; cdr3_aa: CASSDQWGGGVQNEAFF; cdr3_nt: TGTGCCAGCAGCGACCAATGGGGGGGTGGGGTACAGAATGAAGCTTTCTTT
clone_size: -; j_call: TRBJ2-3; d_call: TRBD1; v_call: TRBV11-3; cdr3_aa: CASSPPGQGIDTQYF; cdr3_nt: TGTGCCAGCAGCCCGCCGGGACAGGGCATAGATACGCAGTATTTT
clone_size: -; j_call: TRBJ1-4; d_call: -; v_call: TRBV27; cdr3_aa: CASSRREHEKLFF; cdr3_nt: TGTGCCAGCAGTCGCCGGGAGCATGAAAAACTGTTTTTT
clone_size: once; j_call: TRBJ2-1; d_call: TRBD2; v_call: TRBV4-1; cdr3_aa: CASSQGLLAGGRQVHNEQFF; cdr3_nt: TGCGCCAGCAGCCAAGGGCTACTAGCGGGAGGCCGTCAAGTACACAATGAGCAGTTCTTC
clone_size: -; j_call: TRBJ1-1; d_call: TRBD1; v_call: TRBV20-1; cdr3_aa: CSATDRGWTEAFF; cdr3_nt: TGCAGTGCTACGGACAGGGGTTGGACTGAAGCTTTCTTT
clone_size: few; j_call: TRBJ1-1; d_call: TRBD1; v_call: TRBV25-1; cdr3_aa: CASTQQGEVAEAFF; cdr3_nt: TGTGCCAGCACCCAGCAGGGGGAAGTTGCTGAAGCTTTCTTT
clone_size: -; j_call: TRBJ2-1; d_call: -; v_call: TRBV20-1; cdr3_aa: CSALGMAYNEQFF; cdr3_nt: TGCAGCGCTCTAGGGATGGCATACAATGAGCAGTTCTTC
clone_size: -; j_call: TRBJ2-7; d_call: TRBD2; v_call: TRBV20-1; cdr3_aa: CSAKGTSGASYEQYF; cdr3_nt: TGCAGTGCTAAGGGGACTAGCGGGGCTTCCTACGAGCAGTACTTC
clone_size: -; j_call: TRBJ2-2; d_call: -; v_call: TRBV5-4; cdr3_aa: CASSLRGGNTGELFF; cdr3_nt: TGTGCCAGCAGCTTGAGGGGGGGGAACACCGGGGAGCTGTTTTTT
clone_size: -; j_call: TRBJ1-2; d_call: TRBD1; v_call: TRBV30; cdr3_aa: CAWSFPHRDREYGYTF; cdr3_nt: TGTGCCTGGAGCTTTCCGCATCGTGACAGGGAATACGGCTACACCTTC
clone_size: -; j_call: TRBJ2-1; d_call: -; v_call: TRBV15; cdr3_aa: CATAAGPGNEQFF; cdr3_nt: TGTGCCACAGCCGCGGGACCGGGCAATGAGCAGTTCTTC
clone_size: few; j_call: TRBJ2-7; d_call: TRBD2; v_call: TRBV20-1; cdr3_aa: CSVDPGLNYEQYF; cdr3_nt: TGCAGTGTTGACCCGGGACTAAACTACGAGCAGTACTTC
clone_size: -; j_call: TRBJ1-1; d_call: -; v_call: TRBV6-2/TRBV6-3; cdr3_aa: CASSRVGVEAFF; cdr3_nt: TGTGCCAGCAGTCGGGTAGGCGTTGAAGCTTTCTTT
clone_size: -; j_call: TRBJ2-5; d_call: TRBD2; v_call: TRBV20-1; cdr3_aa: CSAMTSGIGPEETQYF; cdr3_nt: TGCAGTGCTATGACTAGCGGGATCGGGCCGGAGGAGACCCAGTACTTC
clone_size: -; j_call: TRBJ1-2; d_call: TRBD1; v_call: TRBV7-2; cdr3_aa: CASSLRTGLNGYTF; cdr3_nt: TGTGCCAGCAGCTTAAGGACAGGGCTAAATGGCTACACCTTC